Below, one T cell receptor beta chain is given with its context. Its antigen is not yet known. No base quality values were provided; no much bigger clone lies one nucleotide off. This sample is drawn from a study of CD8 T cells in ankylosing spondylitis (dated by TCRdb to 2017 to 2019). Background on the whole study: The study set out to find disease-linked TCR variants by profiling T cell receptor beta repertoires in ankylosing spondylitis patients and healthy donors. Peripheral blood was sampled, and synovial fluid was additionally collected from ankylosing spondylitis patients. The full study cohort was made up of under 30 ankylosing spondylitis patients and 108 healthy donors. General conclusions and limits of the study: A TCR beta motif of several highly homologous amino acid variants appeared characteristic of blood from ankylosing spondylitis patients. Some TCR beta motif variants had previously been reported in synovial fluid and blood of reactive arthritis patients, which suggested common disease-initiation mechanisms. According to the report, matched synovial fluid samples from ankylosing spondylitis patients were significantly enriched for the disease-linked clones. A CD8+ phenotype was shown by the disease-linked clones, which were found at relatively low frequencies in peripheral blood.

Sequencing relied on an Illumina HiSeq 2500. Quantitative 5'-RACE with molecular barcodes was used to prepare TCR beta libraries. Per the original workflow: A new computational method based on a probabilistic model of VDJ rearrangement was used to identify disease-linked TCR variants. TCRdb passed the public sequencing reads through fastp at Q25 and MiXCR, retaining productive beta sequences. Each entry is one CDR3 protein sequence, shown with its most common DNA and genes. The V and J calls were determined by TCRdb, not by the authors. The sample contains about 250,000 distinct CDR3 sequences, 30% to 40% of them found a single time. Roughly 4% of the sample is held by the ten biggest clonotypes. Clipping removes 2 bases from V and 6 bases from J, with 7 as the unmatched junction base count. The germline V gene (reference sequence) specifies DFQATT as CDR1 and SNEGSKA as CDR2. Counted from cysteine to phenylalanine, this CDR3 has 14 amino acids. This entry keeps only the CDR3 DNA: 42 bases, framed from base 1.

This TCR was sampled from a male donor with ankylosing spondylitis or in good health (not recorded which). This chain joins TRBV20-1 to TRBJ2-1, and 7 bases in between align with TRBD2. Sequencing was done on a sample of blood, either unsorted or a sorted T cell fraction (not recorded which). DNA sequence: TGCAGTGCTAGACCTCGCGGGACTACCAATGAGCAGTTCTTC. It encodes CSARPRGTTNEQFF.